Only a few counts were recorded for the clone carrying this T cell receptor (beta chain). Its specificity is not known. In the same sample, other DNA sequences code for this CDR3. The sample belongs to a study of beta chain features in type 1 diabetes. About the study: Across every sample, around 98 million sorted cells were examined in total.

From germline, CDR1 is SGHAT and CDR2 FQNNGV. With 6 bases removed from V and 1 base from J, the gap between germline ends came to 3 bases. CDR3 size: 11 residues. General study findings and limits: A potential influence of HLA type upon TCRB rearrangement remained unresolved herein. There was a moderate but significant shortening of TCRB CDR3s in all four CD4+ subsets of Type 1 diabetes patients.

Reverse transcribing all isolated RNA meant expressed TCRB transcripts were sequenced. The protocol was immunoSEQ multiplex PCR, while the TCRdb copy is restricted to in-frame clones and leaves out a portion. This repertoire shows hundreds of thousands of clones, around an eighth found once; its top ten account for approximately 0.022%. The V call is TRBV11-2, the J call TRBJ2-5; D gene ambiguous. The origin of this receptor is a man aged 18 to 35 with type 1 diabetes. Material: naive CD4+ T cells from blood. The CDR3 DNA follows: TGTGCCAGCAGTCTCCAAGAGACCCAGTACTTC. Amino acids: CASSLQETQYF.